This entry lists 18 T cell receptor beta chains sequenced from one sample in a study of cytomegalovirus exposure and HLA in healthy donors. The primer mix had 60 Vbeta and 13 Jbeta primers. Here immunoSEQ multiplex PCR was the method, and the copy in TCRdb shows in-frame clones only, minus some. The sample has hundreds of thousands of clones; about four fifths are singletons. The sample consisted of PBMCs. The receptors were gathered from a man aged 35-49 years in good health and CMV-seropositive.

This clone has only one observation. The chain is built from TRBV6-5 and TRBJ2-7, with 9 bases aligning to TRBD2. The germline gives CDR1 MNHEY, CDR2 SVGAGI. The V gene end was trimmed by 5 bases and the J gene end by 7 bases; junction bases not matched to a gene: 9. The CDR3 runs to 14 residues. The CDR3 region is CASSPSGIIWEQYF. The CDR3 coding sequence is TGTGCCAGCAGTCCTAGCGGGATAATCTGGGAGCAGTACTTC.

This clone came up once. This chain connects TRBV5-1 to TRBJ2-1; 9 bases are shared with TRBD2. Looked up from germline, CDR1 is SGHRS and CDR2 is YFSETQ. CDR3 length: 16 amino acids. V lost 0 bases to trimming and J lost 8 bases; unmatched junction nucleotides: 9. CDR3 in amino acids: CASSLGGSGSTHEQFF. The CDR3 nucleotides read TGCGCCAGCAGCTTGGGAGGTAGCGGGAGTACCCATGAGCAGTTCTTC.

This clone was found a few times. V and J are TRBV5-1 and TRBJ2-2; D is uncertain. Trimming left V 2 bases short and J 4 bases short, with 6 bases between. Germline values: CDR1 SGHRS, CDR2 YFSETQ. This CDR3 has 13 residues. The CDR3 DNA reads TGCGCCAGCAGCTTATACATCACCGGGGAGCTGTTTTTT. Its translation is CASSLYITGELFF. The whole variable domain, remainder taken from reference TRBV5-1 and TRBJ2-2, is KAGVTQTPRYLIKTRGQQVTLSCSPISGHRSVSWYQQTPGQGLQFLFEYFSETQRNKGNFPGRFSGRQFSNSRSEMNVSTLELGDSALYLCASSLYITGELFFGEGSRLTVL.

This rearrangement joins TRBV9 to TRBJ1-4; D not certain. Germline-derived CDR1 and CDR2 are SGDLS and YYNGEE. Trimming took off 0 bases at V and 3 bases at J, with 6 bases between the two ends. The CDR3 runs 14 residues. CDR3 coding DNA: TGTGCCAGCAGCGTAGACAGAGCTAATGAAAAACTGTTTTTT. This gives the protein CASSVDRANEKLFF.

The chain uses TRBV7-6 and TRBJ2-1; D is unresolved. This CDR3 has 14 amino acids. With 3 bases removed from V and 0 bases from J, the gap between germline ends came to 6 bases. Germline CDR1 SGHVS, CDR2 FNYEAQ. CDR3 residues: CASSFGSSYNEQFF. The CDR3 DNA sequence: TGTGCCAGCAGCTTTGGCAGCTCCTACAATGAGCAGTTCTTC.

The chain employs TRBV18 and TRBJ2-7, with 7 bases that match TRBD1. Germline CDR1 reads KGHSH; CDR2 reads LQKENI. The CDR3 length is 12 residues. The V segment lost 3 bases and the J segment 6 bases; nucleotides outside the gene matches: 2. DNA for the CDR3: TGTGCCAGCTCACCGACAGGGTCCGAGCAGTACTTC. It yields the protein CASSPTGSEQYF.

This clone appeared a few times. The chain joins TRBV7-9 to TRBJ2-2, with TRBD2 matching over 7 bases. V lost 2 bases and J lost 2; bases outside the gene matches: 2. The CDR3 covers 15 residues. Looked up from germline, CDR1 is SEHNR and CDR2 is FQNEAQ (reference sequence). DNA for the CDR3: TGTGCCAGCAGCTTACTAGCGGCTAACACCGGGGAGCTGTTTTTT. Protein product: CASSLLAANTGELFF.

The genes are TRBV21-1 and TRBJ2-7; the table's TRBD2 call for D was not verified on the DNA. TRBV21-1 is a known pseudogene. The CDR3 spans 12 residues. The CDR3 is CASSKIAFEQYV. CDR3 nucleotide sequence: TGTGCCAGCAGCAAAATAGCCTTTGAGCAGTACGTC.

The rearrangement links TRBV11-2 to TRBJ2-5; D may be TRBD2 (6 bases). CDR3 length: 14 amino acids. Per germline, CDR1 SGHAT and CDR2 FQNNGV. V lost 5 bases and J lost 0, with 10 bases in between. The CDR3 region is CASSNRDYQETQYF. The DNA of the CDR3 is TGTGCCAGCAGCAACCGGGACTACCAAGAGACCCAGTACTTC.

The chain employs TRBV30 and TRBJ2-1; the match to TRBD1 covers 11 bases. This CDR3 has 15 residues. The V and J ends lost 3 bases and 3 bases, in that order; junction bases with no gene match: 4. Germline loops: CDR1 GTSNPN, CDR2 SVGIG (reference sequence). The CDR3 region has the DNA TGTGCCTGGAGGATGGACAGGGGGCTCTACAATGAGCAGTTCTTC. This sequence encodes CAWRMDRGLYNEQFF.

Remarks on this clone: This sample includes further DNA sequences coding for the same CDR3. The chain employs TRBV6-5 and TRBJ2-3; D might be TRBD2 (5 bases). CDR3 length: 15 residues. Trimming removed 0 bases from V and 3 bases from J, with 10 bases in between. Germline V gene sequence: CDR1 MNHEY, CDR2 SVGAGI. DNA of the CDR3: TGTGCCAGCAGTTACTCCGGACTGGGGACAGATACGCAGTATTTT. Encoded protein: CASSYSGLGTDTQYF.

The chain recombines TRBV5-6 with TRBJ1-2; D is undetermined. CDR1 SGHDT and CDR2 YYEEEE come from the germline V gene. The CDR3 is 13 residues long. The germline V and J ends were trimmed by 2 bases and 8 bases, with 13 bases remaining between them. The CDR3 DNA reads TGTGCCAGCAGCTTAGGCGGGTCCGGGGGCTACACCTTC. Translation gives CASSLGGSGGYTF.

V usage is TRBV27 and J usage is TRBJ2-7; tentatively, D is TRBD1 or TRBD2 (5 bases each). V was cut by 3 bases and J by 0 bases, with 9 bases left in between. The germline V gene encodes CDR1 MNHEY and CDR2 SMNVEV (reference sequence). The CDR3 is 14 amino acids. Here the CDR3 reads CASSLIGGSYEQYV. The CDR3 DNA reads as TGTGCCAGCAGTTTGATTGGGGGCTCCTACGAGCAGTACGTC.

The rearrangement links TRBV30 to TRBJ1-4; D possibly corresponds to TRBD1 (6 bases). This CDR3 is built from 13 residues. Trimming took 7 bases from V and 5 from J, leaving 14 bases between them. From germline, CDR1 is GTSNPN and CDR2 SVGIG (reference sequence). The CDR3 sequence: CASQGTRNEKLFF. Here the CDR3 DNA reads TGTGCCTCCCAGGGGACAAGGAATGAAAAACTGTTTTTT.

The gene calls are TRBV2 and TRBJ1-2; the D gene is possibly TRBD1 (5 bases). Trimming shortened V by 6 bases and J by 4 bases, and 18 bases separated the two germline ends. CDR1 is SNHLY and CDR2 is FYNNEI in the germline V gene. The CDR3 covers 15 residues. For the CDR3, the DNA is TGTGCCAGCAGGGGGGGACCCGGGGGGTCCTATGGCTACACCTTC. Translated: CASRGGPGGSYGYTF.

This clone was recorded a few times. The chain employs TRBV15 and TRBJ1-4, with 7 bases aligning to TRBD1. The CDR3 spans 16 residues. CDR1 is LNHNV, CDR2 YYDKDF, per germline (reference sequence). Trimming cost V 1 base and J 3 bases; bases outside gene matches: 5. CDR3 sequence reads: CATSRGNRGSNEKLFF. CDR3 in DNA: TGTGCCACCAGCAGAGGAAACAGGGGCTCTAATGAAAAACTGTTTTTT. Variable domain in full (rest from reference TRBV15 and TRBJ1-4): DAMVIQNPRYQVTQFGKPVTLSCSQTLNHNVMYWYQQKSSQAPKLLFHYYDKDFNNEADTPDNFQSRRPNTSFCFLDIRSPGLGDTAMYLCATSRGNRGSNEKLFFGSGTQLSVL.

CDR3 DNA: TGTGCCAGCAGCCTTCATAAGGGGCAGGGCTTCTCTGGGGCCAACGTCCTGACTTTC. Translation: CASSLHKGQGFSGANVLTF. This chain joins TRBV14 and TRBJ2-6; D may be TRBD1 (5 bases). Trimming pared 4 bases from V and 0 bases from J, leaving 19 bases between. Germline loops: CDR1 SGHDN, CDR2 FVKESK. There are 19 residues in the CDR3.

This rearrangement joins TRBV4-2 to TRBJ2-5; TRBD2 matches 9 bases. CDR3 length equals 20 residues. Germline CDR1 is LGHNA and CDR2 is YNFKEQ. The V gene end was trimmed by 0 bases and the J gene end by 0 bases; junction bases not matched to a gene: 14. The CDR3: CASSQDLFSTSGGYQETQYF. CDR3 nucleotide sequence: TGTGCCAGCAGCCAAGATTTGTTTTCGACTAGCGGAGGGTACCAAGAGACCCAGTACTTC.